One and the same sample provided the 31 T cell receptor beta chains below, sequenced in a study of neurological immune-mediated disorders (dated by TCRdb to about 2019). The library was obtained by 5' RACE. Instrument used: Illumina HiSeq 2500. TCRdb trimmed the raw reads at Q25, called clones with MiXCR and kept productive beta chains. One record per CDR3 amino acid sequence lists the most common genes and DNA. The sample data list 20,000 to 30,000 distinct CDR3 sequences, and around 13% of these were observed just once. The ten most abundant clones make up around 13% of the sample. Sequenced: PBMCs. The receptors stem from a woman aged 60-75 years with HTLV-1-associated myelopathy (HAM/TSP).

CDR3 DNA: TGCGCCAGCAGCCAAAGGCCTCCTTTGCGGGGGGGCCGAGGCACAGATACGCAGTATTTT. Translating gives CASSQRPPLRGGRGTDTQYF. This chain uses TRBV4-1 with TRBJ2-3; 9 bases are a match to TRBD2. Germline CDR1 is MGHRA and CDR2 is YSYEKL. This CDR3 spans 20 amino acids. V was clipped by 2 bases and J by 1 base; unmatched bases: 16.

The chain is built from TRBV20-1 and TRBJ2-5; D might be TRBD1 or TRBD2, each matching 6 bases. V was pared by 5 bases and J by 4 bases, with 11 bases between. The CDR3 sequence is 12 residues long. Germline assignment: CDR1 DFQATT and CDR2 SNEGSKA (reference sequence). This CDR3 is CSAGGQGETQYF. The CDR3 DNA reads TGCAGTGCTGGGGGGCAGGGAGAGACCCAGTACTTC.

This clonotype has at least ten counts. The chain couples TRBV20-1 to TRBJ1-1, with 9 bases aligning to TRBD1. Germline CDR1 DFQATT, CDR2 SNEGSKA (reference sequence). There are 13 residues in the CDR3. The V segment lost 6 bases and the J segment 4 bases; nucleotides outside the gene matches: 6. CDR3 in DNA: TGCAGTGCAATGACAGGGGGAGGCACTGAAGCTTTCTTT. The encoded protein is CSAMTGGGTEAFF.

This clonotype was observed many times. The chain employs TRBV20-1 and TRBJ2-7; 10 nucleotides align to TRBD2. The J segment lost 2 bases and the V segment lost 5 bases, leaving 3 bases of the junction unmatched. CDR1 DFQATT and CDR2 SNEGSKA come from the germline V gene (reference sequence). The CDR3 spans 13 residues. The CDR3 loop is CSALLAGTYEQYF. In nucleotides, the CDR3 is TGCAGTGCTCTACTAGCGGGGACCTACGAGCAGTACTTC.

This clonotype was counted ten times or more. The CDR3 spells CASSARTVNTEAFF. The CDR3, as DNA: TGCGCCAGCTCAGCTCGGACAGTGAACACTGAAGCTTTCTTT. The genes are TRBV5-1 and TRBJ1-1; D might be TRBD1 (6 bases). From germline, CDR1 is SGHRS and CDR2 YFSETQ. The CDR3 spans 14 residues. V was pared by 7 bases and J by 0 bases, with 13 bases between.

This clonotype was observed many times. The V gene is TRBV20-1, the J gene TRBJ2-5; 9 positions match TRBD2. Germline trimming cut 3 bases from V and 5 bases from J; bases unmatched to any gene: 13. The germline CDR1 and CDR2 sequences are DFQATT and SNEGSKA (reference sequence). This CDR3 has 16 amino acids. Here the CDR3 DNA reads TGCAGTGCTAGGAAATCAGGCGGGAGGGCCACGGAGACCCAGTACTTC. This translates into CSARKSGGRATETQYF.

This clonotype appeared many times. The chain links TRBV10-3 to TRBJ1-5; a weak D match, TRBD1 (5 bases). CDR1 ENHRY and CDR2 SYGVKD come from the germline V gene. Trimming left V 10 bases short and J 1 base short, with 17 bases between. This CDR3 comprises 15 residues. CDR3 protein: CASKGGGESNQPQHF. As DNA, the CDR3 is TGTGCCAGCAAAGGAGGAGGGGAAAGCAATCAGCCCCAGCATTTT.

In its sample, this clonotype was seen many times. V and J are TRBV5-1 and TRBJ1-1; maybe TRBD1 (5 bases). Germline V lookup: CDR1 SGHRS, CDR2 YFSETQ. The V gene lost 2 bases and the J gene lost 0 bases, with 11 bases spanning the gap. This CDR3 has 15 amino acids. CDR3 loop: CASSFGAGMNTEAFF. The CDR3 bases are TGCGCCAGCAGCTTTGGGGCAGGGATGAACACTGAAGCTTTCTTT. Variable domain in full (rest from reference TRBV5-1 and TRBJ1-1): KAGVTQTPRYLIKTRGQQVTLSCSPISGHRSVSWYQQTPGQGLQFLFEYFSETQRNKGNFPGRFSGRQFSNSRSEMNVSTLELGDSALYLCASSFGAGMNTEAFFGQGTRLTVV.

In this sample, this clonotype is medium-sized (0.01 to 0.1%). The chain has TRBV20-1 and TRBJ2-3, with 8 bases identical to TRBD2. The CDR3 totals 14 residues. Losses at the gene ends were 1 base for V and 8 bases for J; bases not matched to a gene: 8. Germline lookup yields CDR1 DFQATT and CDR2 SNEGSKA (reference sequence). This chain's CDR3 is CSARGTSIGGTQYF. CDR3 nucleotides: TGCAGTGCTAGAGGGACTAGCATCGGTGGTACGCAGTATTTT.

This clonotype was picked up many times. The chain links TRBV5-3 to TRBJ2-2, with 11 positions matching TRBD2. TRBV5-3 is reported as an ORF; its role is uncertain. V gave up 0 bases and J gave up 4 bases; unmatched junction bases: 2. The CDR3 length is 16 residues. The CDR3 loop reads CARSLEGLAVTGELFF. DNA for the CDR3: TGTGCCAGAAGCTTGGAGGGACTAGCGGTCACCGGGGAGCTGTTTTTT.

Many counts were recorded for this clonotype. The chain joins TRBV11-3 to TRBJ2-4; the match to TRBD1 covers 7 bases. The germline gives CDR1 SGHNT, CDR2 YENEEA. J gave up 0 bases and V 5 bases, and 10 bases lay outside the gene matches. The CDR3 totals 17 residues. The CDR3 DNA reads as TGTGCCAGCAGCCACGACCGGGACAGTTTAGCCAAAAACATTCAGTACTTC. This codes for CASSHDRDSLAKNIQYF.

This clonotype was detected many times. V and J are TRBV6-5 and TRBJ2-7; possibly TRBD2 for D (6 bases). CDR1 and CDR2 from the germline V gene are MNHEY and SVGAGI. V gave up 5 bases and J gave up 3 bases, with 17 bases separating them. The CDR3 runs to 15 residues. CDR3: CASSQTGTSLYEQYF. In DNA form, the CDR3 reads TGTGCCAGCAGTCAAACCGGGACTTCTCTCTACGAGCAGTACTTC.

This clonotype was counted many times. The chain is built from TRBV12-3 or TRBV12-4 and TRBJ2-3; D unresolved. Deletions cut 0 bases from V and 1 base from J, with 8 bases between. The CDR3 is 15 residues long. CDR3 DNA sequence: TGTGCCAGCAGTTTAGCGCGCCTCGGCACAGATACGCAGTATTTT. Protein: CASSLARLGTDTQYF.

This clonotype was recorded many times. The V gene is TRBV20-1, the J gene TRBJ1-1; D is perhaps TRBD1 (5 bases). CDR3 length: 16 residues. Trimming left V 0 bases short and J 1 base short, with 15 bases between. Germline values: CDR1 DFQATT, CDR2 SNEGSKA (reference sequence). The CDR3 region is CSARDYRGQGNTEAFF. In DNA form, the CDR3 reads TGCAGTGCTAGAGATTACCGGGGTCAGGGGAACACTGAAGCTTTCTTT.

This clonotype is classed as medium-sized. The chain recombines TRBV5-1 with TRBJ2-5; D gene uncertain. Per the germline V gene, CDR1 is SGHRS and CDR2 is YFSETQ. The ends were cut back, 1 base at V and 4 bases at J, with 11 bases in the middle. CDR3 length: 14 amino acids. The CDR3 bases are TGCGCCAGCAGCTTGACCGCGTGGGGAGAGACCCAGTACTTC. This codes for CASSLTAWGETQYF.

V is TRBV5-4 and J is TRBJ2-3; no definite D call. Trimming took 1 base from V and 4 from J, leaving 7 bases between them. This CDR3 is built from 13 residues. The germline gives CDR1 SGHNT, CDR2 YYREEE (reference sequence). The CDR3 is CASSLTVSDTQYF. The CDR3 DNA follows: TGTGCCAGCAGCTTGACAGTCTCAGATACGCAGTATTTT.

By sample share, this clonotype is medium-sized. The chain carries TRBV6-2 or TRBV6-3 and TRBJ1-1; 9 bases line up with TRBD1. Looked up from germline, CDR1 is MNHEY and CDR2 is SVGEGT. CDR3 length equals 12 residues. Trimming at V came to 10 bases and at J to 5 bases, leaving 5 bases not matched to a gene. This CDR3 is CATDRGDTEAFF. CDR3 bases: TGTGCCACCGACAGGGGGGATACTGAAGCTTTCTTT.

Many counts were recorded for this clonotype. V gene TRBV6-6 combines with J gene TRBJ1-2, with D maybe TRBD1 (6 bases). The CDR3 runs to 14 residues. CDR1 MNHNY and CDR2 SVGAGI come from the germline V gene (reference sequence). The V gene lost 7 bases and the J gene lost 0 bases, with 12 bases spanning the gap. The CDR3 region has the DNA TGTGCCAGCACGGGGGCCGCAGCTAACTATGGCTACACCTTC. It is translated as CASTGAAANYGYTF.

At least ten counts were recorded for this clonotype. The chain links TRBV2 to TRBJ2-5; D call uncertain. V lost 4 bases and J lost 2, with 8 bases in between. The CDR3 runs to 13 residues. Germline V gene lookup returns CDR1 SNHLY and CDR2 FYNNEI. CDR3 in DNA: TGTGCCAGCAGTGTCAGACGACAAGAGACCCAGTACTTC. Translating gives CASSVRRQETQYF. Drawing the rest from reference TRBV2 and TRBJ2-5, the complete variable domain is EPEVTQTPSHQVTQMGQEVILRCVPISNHLYFYWYRQILGQKVEFLVSFYNNEISEKSEIFDDQFSVERPDGSNFTLKIRSTKLEDSAMYFCASSVRRQETQYFGPGTRLLVL.

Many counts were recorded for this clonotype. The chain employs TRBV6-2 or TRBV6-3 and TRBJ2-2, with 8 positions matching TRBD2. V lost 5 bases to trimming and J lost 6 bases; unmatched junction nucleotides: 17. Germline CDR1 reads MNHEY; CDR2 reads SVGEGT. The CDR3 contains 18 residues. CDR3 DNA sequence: TGTGCCAGCAGTCCATTCTCGGGACTAGTCAAGCAGGCCGGGGAGCTGTTTTTT. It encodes CASSPFSGLVKQAGELFF.

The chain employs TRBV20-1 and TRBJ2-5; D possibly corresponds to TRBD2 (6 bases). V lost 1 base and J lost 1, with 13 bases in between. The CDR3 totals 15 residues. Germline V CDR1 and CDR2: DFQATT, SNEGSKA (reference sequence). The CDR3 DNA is TGCAGTGCTAGAGTGGCTATCGGGAGCCAAGAGACCCAGTACTTC. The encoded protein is CSARVAIGSQETQYF.

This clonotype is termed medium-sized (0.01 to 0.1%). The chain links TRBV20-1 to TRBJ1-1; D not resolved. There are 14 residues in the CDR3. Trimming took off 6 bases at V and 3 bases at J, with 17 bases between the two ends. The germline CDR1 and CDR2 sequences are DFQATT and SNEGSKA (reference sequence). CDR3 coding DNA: TGCAGTGCCGAAACCGGGAAAACTTACACTGAAGCTTTCTTT. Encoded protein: CSAETGKTYTEAFF.

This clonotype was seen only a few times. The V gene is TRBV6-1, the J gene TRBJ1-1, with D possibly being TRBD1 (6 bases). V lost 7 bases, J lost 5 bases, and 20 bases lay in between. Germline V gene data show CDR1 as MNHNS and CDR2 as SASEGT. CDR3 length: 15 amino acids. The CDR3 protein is CASIRDNQRGTEAFF. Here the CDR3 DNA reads TGTGCCAGCATCCGGGACAATCAACGGGGGACTGAAGCTTTCTTT.

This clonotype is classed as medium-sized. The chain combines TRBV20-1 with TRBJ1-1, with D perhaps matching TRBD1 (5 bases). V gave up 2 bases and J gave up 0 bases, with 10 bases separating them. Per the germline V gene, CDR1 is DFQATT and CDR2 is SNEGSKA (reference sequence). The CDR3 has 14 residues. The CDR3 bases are TGCAGTGCTAGATTGGGACCTATGAACACTGAAGCTTTCTTT. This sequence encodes CSARLGPMNTEAFF.

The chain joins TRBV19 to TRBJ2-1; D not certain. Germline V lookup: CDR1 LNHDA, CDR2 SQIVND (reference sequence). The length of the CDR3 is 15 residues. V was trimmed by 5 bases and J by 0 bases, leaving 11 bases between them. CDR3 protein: CASSSTRISYNEQFF. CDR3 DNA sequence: TGTGCCAGTAGTTCCACACGGATCTCCTACAATGAGCAGTTCTTC.

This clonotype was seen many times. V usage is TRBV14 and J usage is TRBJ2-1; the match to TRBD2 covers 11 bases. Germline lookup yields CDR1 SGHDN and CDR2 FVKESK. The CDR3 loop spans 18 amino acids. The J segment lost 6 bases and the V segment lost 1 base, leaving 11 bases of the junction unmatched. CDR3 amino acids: CASSQVAALAGDLNEQFF. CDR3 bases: TGTGCCAGCAGCCAAGTAGCCGCACTAGCGGGAGATCTCAATGAGCAGTTCTTC.

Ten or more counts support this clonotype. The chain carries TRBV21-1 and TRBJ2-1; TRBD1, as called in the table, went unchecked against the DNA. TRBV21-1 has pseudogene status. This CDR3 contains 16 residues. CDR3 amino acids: CASSTLGRLADNEQFF. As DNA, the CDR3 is TGTGCCAGCAGCACCCTCGGGCGGCTGGCGGACAATGAGCAGTTCTTC.

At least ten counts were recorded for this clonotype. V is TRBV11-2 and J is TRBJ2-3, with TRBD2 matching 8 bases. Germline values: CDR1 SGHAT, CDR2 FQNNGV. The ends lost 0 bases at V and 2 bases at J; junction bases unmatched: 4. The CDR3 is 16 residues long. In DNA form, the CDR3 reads TGTGCCAGCAGCTTAGACCTAGCGGGCACCACAGATACGCAGTATTTT. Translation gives CASSLDLAGTTDTQYF.

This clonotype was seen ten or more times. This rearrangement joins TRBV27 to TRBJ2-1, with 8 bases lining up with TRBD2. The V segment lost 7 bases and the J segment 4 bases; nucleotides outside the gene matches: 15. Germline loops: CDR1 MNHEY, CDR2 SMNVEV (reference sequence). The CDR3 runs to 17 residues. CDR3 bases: TGTGCCAGCAAAAAAATGGACGGGAGGGGGTTGTACAATGAGCAGTTCTTC. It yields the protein CASKKMDGRGLYNEQFF.

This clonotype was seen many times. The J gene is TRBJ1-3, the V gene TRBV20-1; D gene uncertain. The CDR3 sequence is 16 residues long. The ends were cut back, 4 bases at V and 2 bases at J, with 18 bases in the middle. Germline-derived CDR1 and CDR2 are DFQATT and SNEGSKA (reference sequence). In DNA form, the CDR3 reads TGCAGTGCTACAACTCACTCGTGGGAAGCTGGAAACACCATATATTTT. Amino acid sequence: CSATTHSWEAGNTIYF.

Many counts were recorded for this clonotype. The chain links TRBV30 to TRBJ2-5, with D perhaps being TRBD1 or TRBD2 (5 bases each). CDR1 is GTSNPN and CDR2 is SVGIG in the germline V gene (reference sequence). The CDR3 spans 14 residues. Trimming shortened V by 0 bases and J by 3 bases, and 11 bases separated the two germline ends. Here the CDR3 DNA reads TGTGCCTGGAGTGTGGGGACGAGGGAAGAGACCCAGTACTTC. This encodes CAWSVGTREETQYF.